This T cell receptor (beta chain) is drawn from a study of vaccination and CD4 T cells after COVID-19. As for the study in general: Overlapping spike peptides from SARS-CoV-2, HCoV-NL63, HCoV-OC43 and HCoV-229E served to stimulate the cells.

Sequencing of the DNA from cultured CD4+ T cells was carried out with the Oncomine TCR Beta short-read assay. MiXCR, run by TCRdb on the PCR reads, gives a single entry per CDR3 protein. The table has approximately 15,000 distinct CDR3 sequences, roughly 41% seen once. Sample treatment: roughly 11-day PBMC culture with coronavirus spike peptide pools or control peptides (ViraFEST assay). The CDR3 length is 16 residues. Trimming removed 3 bases from V and 0 bases from J, with 8 bases in between. The germline gives CDR1 KGHDR, CDR2 SFDVKD. Concerning this clonotype: What it recognizes is unknown.

The V gene is TRBV24-1, the J gene TRBJ2-6, with D tentatively TRBD1 or TRBD2 (5 bases each). This sequence was found in a human donor who had recovered from COVID-19. This sample comprised CD4+ T cells from blood, cultured in vitro, obtained before SARS-CoV-2 vaccination. The CDR3 region has the DNA TGTGCCACCAGTGATCCTGGGGGCTCTGGGGCCAACGTCCTGACTTTC. It is translated as CATSDPGGSGANVLTF.